Below are 5 T cell receptor beta chains sequenced from a single sample in a study of control samples from healthy donors and cancer patients. Clones were sequenced by immunoSEQ multiplex PCR, and TCRdb holds only the in-frame ones, with some missing. The table lists about 120,000 clones, more than 85% of them singletons. Sequenced: blood. All receptors come from a young man in good health.

A note on this clone: At one end the junction does not follow the germline gene, possibly because of a read error. The rearrangement joins TRBV7-7 to TRBJ1-2; no firm D call. CDR1 and CDR2 (germline): SSHAT, FNYEAQ (reference sequence). The CDR3 runs 12 residues. The CDR3 nucleotides read TGTGCTAGCAGCCTCAATAGGTATGGCTACACCTTC. Translated, it gives CASSLNRYGYTF.

The V call is TRBV5-1, the J call TRBJ2-7; D ambiguous. Germline V lookup: CDR1 SGHRS, CDR2 YFSETQ. The V end was cut by 5 bases, the J end by 2 bases, with 8 bases between. CDR3 size: 12 residues. In nucleotides, the CDR3 is TGCGCCAGCAGTCAGGACCCCTACGAGCAGTACTTC. Its protein product is CASSQDPYEQYF.

V gene TRBV7-2 combines with J gene TRBJ1-1, with TRBD1 matching over 10 bases. Germline V gene sequence: CDR1 SGHTA, CDR2 FQGNSA. V lost 5 bases and J lost 6; bases outside the gene matches: 21. The CDR3 covers 19 residues. CDR3 region: CASSPSGQGLPMVWAEAFF. The CDR3 DNA sequence: TGTGCCAGCAGCCCTTCGGGACAGGGGTTGCCCATGGTGTGGGCTGAAGCTTTCTTT.

The chain combines TRBV27 with TRBJ1-2, with 7 bases matching TRBD1. Trimming at V came to 3 bases and at J to 6 bases, leaving 10 bases not matched to a gene. The germline gives CDR1 MNHEY, CDR2 SMNVEV (reference sequence). The CDR3 spans 15 residues. The CDR3: CASSFLTTGTDGYTF. CDR3 DNA sequence: TGTGCCAGCAGTTTTCTCACGACAGGGACCGATGGCTACACCTTC.

The chain links TRBV19 to TRBJ2-7; D is possibly TRBD1 (6 bases). The CDR3 consists of 13 residues. Germline loops: CDR1 LNHDA, CDR2 SQIVND (reference sequence). V gave up 5 bases and J gave up 6 bases, with 14 bases separating them. CDR3 DNA sequence: TGTGCCAGTAGTCCGCGGACAGTCGGCGAGCAGTACTTC. As protein: CASSPRTVGEQYF.